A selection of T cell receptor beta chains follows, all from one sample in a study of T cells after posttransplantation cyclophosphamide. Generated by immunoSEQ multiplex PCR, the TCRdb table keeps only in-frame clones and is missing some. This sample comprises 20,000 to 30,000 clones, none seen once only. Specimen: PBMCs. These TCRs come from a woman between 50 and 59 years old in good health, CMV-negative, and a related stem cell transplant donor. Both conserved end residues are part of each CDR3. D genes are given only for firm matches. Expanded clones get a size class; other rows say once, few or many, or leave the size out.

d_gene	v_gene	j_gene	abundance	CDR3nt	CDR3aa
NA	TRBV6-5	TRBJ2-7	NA	TGTGCCAGCAGTGAAGAGGAGAGCTCCTACGAGCAGTACTTC	CASSEEESSYEQYF
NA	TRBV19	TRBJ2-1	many	TGTGCCAGTAGTACCCTAGTCGGCAATGAGCAGTTCTTC	CASSTLVGNEQFF
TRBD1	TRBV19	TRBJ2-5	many	TGTGCCAGTAGTATTAAGGCCAGGGGGCACGAGACCCAGTACTTC	CASSIKARGHETQYF
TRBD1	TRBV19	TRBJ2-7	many	TGTGCCAGTTCGACAGGGGGTGGCTACGAGCAGTACTTC	CASSTGGGYEQYF
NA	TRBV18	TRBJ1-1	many	TGTGCCAGCTCACCCGACCAGGAGAACACTGAAGCTTTCTTT	CASSPDQENTEAFF
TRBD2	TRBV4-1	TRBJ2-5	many	TGCGCCAGCAGCCACGGCCAGCGGGGGGGCCTGGAGACCCAGTACTTC	CASSHGQRGGLETQYF
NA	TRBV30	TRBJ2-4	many	TGTGCCTGGAGTCCTCCGGGGTCACTAGCCAAAAACATTCAGTACTTC	CAWSPPGSLAKNIQYF
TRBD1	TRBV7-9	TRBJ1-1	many	TGTGCCAGCAGCGAGGGACAGGGGGACACTGAAGCTTTCTTT	CASSEGQGDTEAFF
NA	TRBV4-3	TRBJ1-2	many	TGCGCCAGCAGCCAAGATTCCGGGGATATCTATGGCTACACCTTC	CASSQDSGDIYGYTF
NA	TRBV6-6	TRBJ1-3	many	TGTGCCAGCAGTTACTCTGGGGGCTCGGGAAACACCATATATTTT	CASSYSGGSGNTIYF
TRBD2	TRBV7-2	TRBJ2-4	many	TGTGCCAGCAGCTTAGATGGGGGAGGGAGAAACATTCAGTACTTC	CASSLDGGGRNIQYF
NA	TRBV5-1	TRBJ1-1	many	TGCGCCAGCAGCTTAGACAGTTTTAACACTGAAGCTTTCTTT	CASSLDSFNTEAFF
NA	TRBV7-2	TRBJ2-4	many	TGTGCCAGCAGCTTAGGTACAGGGCTCGACAAAAACATTCAGTACTTC	CASSLGTGLDKNIQYF
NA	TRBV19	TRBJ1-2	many	TGTGCCAGTAGTATCAGTGCGGGGGGTGGCTATGGCTACACCTTC	CASSISAGGGYGYTF
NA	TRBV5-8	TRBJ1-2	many	TGTGCCAGCAGCTCCGGACAGCCTAACTATGGCTACACCTTC	CASSSGQPNYGYTF
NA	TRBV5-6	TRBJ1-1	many	TGTGCCAGCAGCCAGACACTTATGAACACTGAAGCTTTCTTT	CASSQTLMNTEAFF